Given below is one T cell receptor beta chain in context. Its antigen is unidentified. PCR used 60 Vbeta primers and 13 Jbeta primers. The method was immunoSEQ multiplex PCR; TCRdb's version includes in-frame clones alone and lacks a portion of them. The sample records 140,000 to 150,000 clones, 78% being singletons. The sample comes from a study of cytomegalovirus exposure and HLA in healthy donors. Notes on the study in general: Association with HLA alleles at 0.05 false discovery rate was found for around 15,000 TCR beta sequences in a later analysis.

CDR3 size: 12 residues. Germline CDR1 and CDR2: MDHEN and SYDVKM. V lost 6 bases to trimming and J lost 5 bases, with 9 bases between them. V usage is TRBV28 and J usage is TRBJ2-3; D gene ambiguous. This TCR was sampled from a woman aged 18-35 years in good health and CMV-seropositive. Sequenced sample: PBMCs. The DNA of the CDR3 is TGTGCCAGCAGGAAGAGTGGAGATACGCAGTATTTT. It yields the protein CASRKSGDTQYF. Together with reference TRBV28 and TRBJ2-3, the CDR3 gives the full variable domain: DVKVTQSSRYLVKRTGEKVFLECVQDMDHENMFWYRQDPGLGLRLIYFSYDVKMKEKGDIPEGYSVSREKKERFSLILESASTNQTSMYLCASRKSGDTQYFGPGTRLTVL.